The present T cell receptor (beta chain) was sequenced within a study of patients and donors after allogeneic stem cell transplantation. TCRdb fed the RT-PCR reads into MiXCR, producing one record per CDR3 protein. This sample yields about 70,000 distinct CDR3 sequences, of which more than 20% are seen a single time; approximately 25% belongs to the top ten. The sequence was obtained from a human donor who was either an allogeneic HSCT recipient or a stem cell or donor lymphocyte infusion donor (not recorded which). It is not recorded whose cells these are; they may come from a transplant donor. Sequencing was done on a sample of blood, either unsorted or a sorted T cell fraction (not recorded which).

CDR3 sequence reads: CASSLRQGAGYEQYF. Here the CDR3 DNA reads TGTGCCAGCAGCTTGCGACAGGGGGCCGGGTACGAGCAGTACTTC. The chain is built from TRBV5-6 and TRBJ2-7, with TRBD1 matching 10 bases. Germline CDR1 reads SGHDT; CDR2 reads YYEEEE. This CDR3 has 15 amino acids. V trimming: 1 base; J trimming: 4 bases; junction bases outside the gene matches: 5.